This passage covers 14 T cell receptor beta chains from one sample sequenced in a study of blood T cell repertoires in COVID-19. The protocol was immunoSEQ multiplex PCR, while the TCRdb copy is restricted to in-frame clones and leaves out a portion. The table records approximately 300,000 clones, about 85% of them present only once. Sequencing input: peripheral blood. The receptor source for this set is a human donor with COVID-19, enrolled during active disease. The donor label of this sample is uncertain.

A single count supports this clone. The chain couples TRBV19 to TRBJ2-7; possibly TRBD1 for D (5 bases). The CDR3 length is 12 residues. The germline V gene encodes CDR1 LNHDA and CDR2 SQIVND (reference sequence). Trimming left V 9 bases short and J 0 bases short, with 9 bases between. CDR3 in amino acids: CASQGPSYEQYF. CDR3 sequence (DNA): TGTGCCAGCCAGGGTCCCTCCTACGAGCAGTACTTC.

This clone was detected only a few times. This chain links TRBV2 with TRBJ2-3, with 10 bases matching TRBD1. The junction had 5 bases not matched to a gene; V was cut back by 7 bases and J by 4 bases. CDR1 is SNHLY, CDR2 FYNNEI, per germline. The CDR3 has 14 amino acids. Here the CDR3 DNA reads TGTGCCAGCACGCGGGACAGGGGCCCAGATACGCAGTATTTT. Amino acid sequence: CASTRDRGPDTQYF.

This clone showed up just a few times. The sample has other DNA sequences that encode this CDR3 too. The CDR3 DNA follows: TGTGCCAGCAGTTTTGGGGAGGACACTGAAGCTTTCTTT. Protein: CASSFGEDTEAFF. This sequence joins TRBV12-3 or TRBV12-4 and TRBJ1-1; D ambiguous. V lost 3 bases to trimming and J lost 3 bases, with 8 bases between them. This CDR3 is 13 amino acids long.

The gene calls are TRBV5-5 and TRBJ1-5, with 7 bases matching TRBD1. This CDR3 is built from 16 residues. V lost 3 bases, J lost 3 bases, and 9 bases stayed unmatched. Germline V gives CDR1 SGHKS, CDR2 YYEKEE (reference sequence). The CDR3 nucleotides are TGTGCCAGCAGCTCTCACGTGACAGGGTTCAATCAGCCCCAGCATTTT. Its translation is CASSSHVTGFNQPQHF.

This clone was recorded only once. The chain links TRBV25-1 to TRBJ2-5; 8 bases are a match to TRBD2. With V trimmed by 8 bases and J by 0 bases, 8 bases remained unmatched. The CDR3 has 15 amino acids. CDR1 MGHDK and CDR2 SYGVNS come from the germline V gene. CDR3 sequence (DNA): TGTGCCAGCGGGGCTAGCGGGTGGTACCAAGAGACCCAGTACTTC. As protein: CASGASGWYQETQYF. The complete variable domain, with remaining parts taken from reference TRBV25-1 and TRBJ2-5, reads EADIYQTPRYLVIGTGKKITLECSQTMGHDKMYWYQQDPGMELHLIHYSYGVNSTEKGDLSSESTVSRIRTEHFPLTLESARPSHTSQYLCASGASGWYQETQYFGPGTRLLVL.

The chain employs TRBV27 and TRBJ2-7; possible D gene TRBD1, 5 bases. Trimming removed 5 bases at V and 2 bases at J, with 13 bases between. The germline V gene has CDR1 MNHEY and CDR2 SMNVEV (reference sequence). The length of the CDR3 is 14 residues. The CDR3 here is CASSPGQGAYEQYF. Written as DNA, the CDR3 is TGTGCCAGCAGTCCAGGACAAGGGGCCTACGAGCAGTACTTC.

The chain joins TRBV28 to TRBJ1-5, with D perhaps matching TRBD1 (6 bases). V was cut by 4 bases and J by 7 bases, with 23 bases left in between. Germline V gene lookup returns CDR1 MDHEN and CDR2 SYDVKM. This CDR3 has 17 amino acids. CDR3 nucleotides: TGTGCCAGCAGTTGGGGCAGGGGCCCCACAAGCAGGCAGCCCCAGCATTTT. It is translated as CASSWGRGPTSRQPQHF.

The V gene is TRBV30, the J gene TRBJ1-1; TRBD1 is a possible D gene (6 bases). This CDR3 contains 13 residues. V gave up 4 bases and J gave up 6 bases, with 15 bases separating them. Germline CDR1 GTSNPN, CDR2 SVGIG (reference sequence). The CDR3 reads CAWKGELVAEAFF. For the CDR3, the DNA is TGTGCCTGGAAGGGGGAACTTGTCGCTGAAGCTTTCTTT.

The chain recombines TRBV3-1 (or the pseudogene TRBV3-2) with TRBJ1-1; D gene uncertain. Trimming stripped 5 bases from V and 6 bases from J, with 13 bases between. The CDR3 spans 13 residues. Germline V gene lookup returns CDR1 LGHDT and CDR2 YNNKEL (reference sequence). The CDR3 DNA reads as TGTGCCAGCAGCAGCACTCGTGACTCTGAAGCTTTCTTT. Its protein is CASSSTRDSEAFF.

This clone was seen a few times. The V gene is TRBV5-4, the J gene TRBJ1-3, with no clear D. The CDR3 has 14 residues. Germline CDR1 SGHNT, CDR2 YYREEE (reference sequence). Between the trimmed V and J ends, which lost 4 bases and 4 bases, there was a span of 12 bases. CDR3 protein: CASSQETGGNTIYF. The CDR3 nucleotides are TGTGCCAGCAGCCAAGAGACTGGCGGAAACACCATATATTTT.

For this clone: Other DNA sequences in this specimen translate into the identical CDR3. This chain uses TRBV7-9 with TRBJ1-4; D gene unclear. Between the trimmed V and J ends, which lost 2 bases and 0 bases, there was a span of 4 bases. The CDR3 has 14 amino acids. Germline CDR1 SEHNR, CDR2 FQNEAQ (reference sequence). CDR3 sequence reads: CASSLLATNEKLFF. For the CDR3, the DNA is TGTGCCAGCAGCTTACTTGCAACTAATGAAAAACTGTTTTTT.

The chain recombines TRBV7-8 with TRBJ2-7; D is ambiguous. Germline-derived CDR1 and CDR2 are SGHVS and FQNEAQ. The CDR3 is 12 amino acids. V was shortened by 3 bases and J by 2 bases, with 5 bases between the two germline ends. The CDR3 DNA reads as TGTGCCAGCAGCTTTTCCGCCTACGAGCAGTACTTC. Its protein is CASSFSAYEQYF.

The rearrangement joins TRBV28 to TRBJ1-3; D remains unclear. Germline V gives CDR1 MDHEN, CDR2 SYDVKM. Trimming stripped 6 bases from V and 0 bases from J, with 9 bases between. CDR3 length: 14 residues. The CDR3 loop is CASSAPGSGNTIYF. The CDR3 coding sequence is TGTGCCAGCAGCGCGCCAGGCTCTGGAAACACCATATATTTT.

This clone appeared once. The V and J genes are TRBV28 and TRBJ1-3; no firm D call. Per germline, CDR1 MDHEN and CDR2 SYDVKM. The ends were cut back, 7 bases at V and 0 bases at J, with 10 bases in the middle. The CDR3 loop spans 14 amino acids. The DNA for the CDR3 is TGTGCCAGCAAGGAGCTCCCCTCTGGAAACACCATATATTTT. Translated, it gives CASKELPSGNTIYF.